This T cell receptor beta chain was identified during a study of CD8 T cells in Susac syndrome. Overall study: Treatment status at blood draw for the Susac syndrome patients was therapy-naive, corticosteroids, or intravenous immunoglobulin alone.

Reverse transcription used roughly 0.5 to 1 ug RNA and random hexamers. In TCRdb, the immunoSEQ multiplex PCR reads were re-called with MiXCR into one record per CDR3 protein. This sample has around 150,000 distinct CDR3 sequences, with approximately 95% found just once. The CDR3 loop spans 12 amino acids. Germline loops: CDR1 SNHLY, CDR2 FYNNEI. With 8 bases removed from V and 1 base from J, the gap between germline ends came to 5 bases. The study sequenced TCR beta in blood CD8+ and CD4+ T cells. The gene calls are TRBV2 and TRBJ2-2; D ambiguous. The sequenced sample was CD4+ T cells from PBMCs. The TCR originated in a human donor with Susac syndrome. Here the CDR3 reads CASGLNTGELFF. CDR3 coding DNA: TGTGCCAGCGGGTTGAACACCGGGGAGCTGTTTTTT.